This T cell receptor (beta chain) came from a study of Ad26.COV2.S vaccination and SARS-CoV-2 variants. The wider study: In the COV1001 trial, the donor was in the Ad26.COV2.S arm. By the intramuscular route, Ad26.COV2.S was given once, or twice 56 days apart. Study-wide points: For non-spike TCRs, breadth in vaccine recipients resembled that in placebo recipients. Responses of T cells in total may have been underestimated by the TCR breadth and depth analyses.

The V and J ends lost 4 bases and 4 bases, in that order; junction bases with no gene match: 6. Germline V gives CDR1 LGHNA, CDR2 YSLEER. The CDR3 consists of 15 residues. The treatment denotes: 19 received Ad26.COV2.S at low or high dose, single or two shots; 5 received placebo; per-sample allocation not given. After the first vaccine or placebo injection, samples were drawn on day 63. Some clones are missing from TCRdb's copy, which holds only in-frame ones; the method was immunoSEQ multiplex PCR. The profile shows around 400,000 clones, about 80% of them singletons. With regard to this clone: The antigen is not known.

The input for sequencing was peripheral blood, taken in a trial of Ad26.COV2.S vaccine versus placebo. The clonotype comes from a person between 18 and 65 years old who received the Ad26.COV2.S COVID-19 vaccine or a placebo. The chain recombines TRBV4-3 with TRBJ1-4, with 7 bases lining up with TRBD1. CDR3 DNA sequence: TGCGCCAGCAGCCGACGGGACAGATTTAATGAAAAACTGTTTTTT. Its protein is CASSRRDRFNEKLFF.